This TCR beta chain was recovered during a study of control samples from healthy donors and cancer patients. Trimming shortened V by 3 bases and J by 6 bases, and 17 bases separated the two germline ends. The CDR3 length is 15 residues. The germline V gene has CDR1 SEHNR and CDR2 FQNEAQ (reference sequence). The protocol was immunoSEQ multiplex PCR, while the TCRdb copy is restricted to in-frame clones and leaves out a portion. The sample lists about 89,000 clones; 86% were seen once. This clonotype was obtained from a man younger than 45 in good health. This chain links TRBV7-9 with TRBJ2-5; TRBD1 might be the D (5 bases). Sequences were obtained from blood. The CDR3 DNA reads as TGTGCCAGCAGCTTTGCAGGGTTGGGTAGCAAGACCCAGTACTTC. Amino acid sequence: CASSFAGLGSKTQYF. The full variable domain, in which reference TRBV7-9 and TRBJ2-5 provide the parts outside the CDR3, is DTGVSQNPRHKITKRGQNVTFRCDPISEHNRLYWYRQTLGQGPEFLTYFQNEAQLEKSRLLSDRFSAERPKGSFSTLEIQRTEQGDSAMYLCASSFAGLGSKTQYFGPGTRLLVL.